This T cell receptor beta chain was sequenced during a study of T cell responses to AZD1222 COVID-19 vaccine. Points from the study as a whole: Spike-specific TCRs gained breadth and depth after people received two AZD1222 doses. There were vaccine-associated CD4 TCRs across spike, dominant at 160-218 and 743-854.

Trimming left V 1 base short and J 2 bases short, with 8 bases between. The CDR3 contains 14 residues. CDR1 is LGHDT, CDR2 YNNKEL, per germline (reference sequence). For this clone: Its cognate antigen is unknown.

Libraries were prepared by immunoSEQ multiplex PCR; TCRdb keeps only in-frame clonotypes and omits some of them. The sample includes roughly 200,000 clones, 85% to 95% seen only once; the top ten take 1%. The TCR originated in an adult in good health. The material was peripheral blood, obtained on day 0 of MenACWY control vaccination. The chain has TRBV3-1 (or the pseudogene TRBV3-2) and TRBJ1-1; D is ambiguous. DNA of the CDR3: TGTGCCAGCAGCCAAGCCACGAGAAACACTGAAGCTTTCTTT. Protein sequence: CASSQATRNTEAFF.